Listed here is a single T cell receptor beta chain. Its antigen is unknown. It has no much larger one-base neighbor in the sample; base qualities were not kept. This sample was taken from a study of cytomegalovirus exposure and HLA in healthy donors (TCRdb year 2017). Looking at the study overall: In an earlier analysis of 550 to 750 of the donors, less than 350 Gb of sequence data and 120 million or so unique TCR beta sequences from about 179 million T cells were reported. Approximately 310 gigabases of sequencing data and roughly 90 million unique TCR sequences were included in an early release covering 550 to 650 HLA-typed donors. The genetic ancestry cluster associated with self-reported Caucasian donors included over 65% of the roughly 400 genotyped donors. The aim of the study was to test whether cataloging public T cell receptors could identify signatures of past pathogen exposure. The T cell repertoires of several hundred subjects were profiled by immunosequencing and related to cytomegalovirus serostatus. In addition to the first cohort of 666 subjects, a separate validation cohort of approximately 130 different subjects was used. To predict cytomegalovirus infection status, the study brought together high-throughput TCR immunosequencing, statistical association of individual TCRs with disease status, and machine learning. A later analysis re-analyzed previously published TCR beta repertoires from roughly 600 donors and added high-resolution HLA genotyping to study TCR occurrence patterns. The later analysis used no new phenotypic data to find candidate immune exposures, relying instead on TCR beta sequences and their occurrence across donors. In an earlier analysis of 550 to 700 of the donors, high-throughput TCR beta sequencing was used to judge whether each TCR beta V gene segment behaved as functional or pseudogenic. Donor age, sex, ethnicity and CMV serostatus were compiled alongside the repertoire data. A later genetic analysis used genome-wide SNP genotypes for about 65% of the roughly 700 donors, treating that subset as a discovery cohort. All discovery cohort repertoires had been generated on a single sequencing platform. Both class I and class II loci were covered by HLA typing, at four-digit resolution. Typing coverage varied by locus: about 620-630 donors for A, B, C, DRB1 and DQB1; more than 500 for DQA1; around 570 for DPA1; under 490 for DPB1. Several DR-DQ haplotypes were treated as single units for association and clustering because of strong linkage in the cohort. Among about 390 genotyped donors of the cohort, an average of approximately 230,000 unique TCR beta nucleotide sequences were sequenced per donor, about a sixth of them non-productive.

General findings and caveats noted by the study authors: At a false discovery rate of 0.05, a later analysis linked under 20,000 TCR beta sequences to specific HLA alleles. When HLA alleles, especially DR and DQ, strongly co-occurred, attributing TCR associations to individual alleles was difficult. Sequencing depth was assumed to be roughly uniform across donors in the presence/absence analyses, though that assumption may not hold. Because counts were too low, 15 to 20 rarely observed V segments, including chromosome 9 orphons, were excluded from the earlier analysis of some 590 of the donors. In vitro tests confirmed that three of the cytomegalovirus-associated TCR beta chains recognize cytomegalovirus antigens. According to a later analysis, most CMV-associated TCR beta chains appeared to be HLA-restricted, and the HLA associations seemed to be driven largely by CMV exposure. Linkage disequilibrium might explain the correlated functional status among segregating V segments, but an unknown experimental factor could not be ruled out. In a later analysis, HLA-associated TCR beta chains were found to be more clonally expanded and to have lower generation probabilities than equally common non-associated chains. Broadly in line with IMGT annotations, most TCR beta V segments showed up in productive rearrangements about 87% or about 30% of the time in an earlier analysis of several hundred of the donors. Immune exposure information for the cohort was limited to CMV serostatus. A later genetic analysis reported fewer N-insertions in productive TCRs among donors in an Asian-associated ancestry cluster than the approximately 700-donor mean. A total of about 150 TCR beta chains were listed by the study as associated with cytomegalovirus. The authors suggested that the approach could potentially be extended to other disease states and immunological phenotypes. Because some donors lacked HLA typing at each locus, the association tests relied only on the typed subset. Some IMGT-functional V segments, including TRBV6-2 and TRBV6-3, could not be told apart with the 87-base-pair reads, so those segments were excluded. In a later genetic analysis, a missense DCLRE1C variant was associated with V-gene and J-gene trimming of TCR beta chains, and the association was replicated in an independent cohort. A later analysis reported that several top co-occurrence clusters appeared linked to parvovirus B19, influenza, CMV and Epstein-Barr virus. The classifier was reported to diagnose cytomegalovirus status with high specificity and sensitivity in both the original and validation cohorts. A group of highly shared sequence variants was considered likely to be a technical artifact of the sequencing pipeline. A further reported finding was that TCR beta sequences accurately predicted the HLA-A and HLA-B alleles for most subjects in the first cohort. The cohort was sequenced for TCR beta chains only, and without alpha or paired-chain data the features that could be detected were limited. In a later analysis, the rate of TCR association differed among HLA loci, with DRB1 alleles having the most associated TCRs and HLA-C alleles having the fewest. Most TCR sequences were observed very rarely across donors, whereas some public TCRs were present in many individuals.

Including cysteine and phenylalanine, the CDR3 has 16 amino acids. The read is trimmed to its CDR3 DNA, 48 bases read in frame from base 1. As encoded in the germline V gene, CDR1 is SGHDT while CDR2 is YYEEEE. Relative to germline, V is 4 bases shorter and J is 2 bases shorter, with 15 bases between their ends. Receptor libraries were prepared by the immunoSEQ multiplex PCR assay. For the multiplex PCR, a mixture combining 60 forward primers for TCR Vbeta segments and 13 reverse primers for TCR Jbeta segments was used. A multiplex PCR assay on genomic DNA amplified the CDR3 region of rearranged TCR beta genes. Amplified TCR beta libraries were sequenced as 87-base-pair reads on the Illumina HiSeq System. On the study's bioinformatics: A later analysis counted 65 million to 90 million unique TCR beta chains across the 690 or so repertoires, and 10 million to 12 million of these chains were shared by at least two donors. Raw reads were error-corrected and collapsed into unique sequences with a nearest-neighbor algorithm that merged closely related sequences to remove PCR and sequencing errors. To assign V, D and J gene segments, CDR3 sequences were aligned to IMGT reference sequences. For a sequence to be retained, a match of at least six nucleotides was required to both a V gene segment and a J gene segment. A rearrangement was called productive if the CDR3 had no stop codons and remained in frame with V and J, and every other rearrangement was called non-productive. CDR3 was defined according to IMGT convention as the region running from the second conserved V-encoded cysteine to the conserved J-encoded phenylalanine. In an earlier analysis of 587 of the donors, sequences lacking an unambiguous match to a single V gene segment were excluded. An earlier analysis of over 450 of the donors classified V segments as functional when productive rearrangements were above 56.7% and as segregating when the standard deviation between donors was above 5%. A statistical classification framework was built to diagnose cytomegalovirus status from the catalog of TCR beta chain sequences. V and J gene assignment, in a later analysis, came from comparing TCR nucleotide sequences with IMGT/GENE-DB human TR gene sequences. The TCRdist pipeline was used in a later analysis to assign CDR3 sequences and most-parsimonious VDJ recombination scenarios. In a later analysis, every TCR beta chain was defined by the combination of its CDR3 amino acid sequence and its V-gene family, and reads without a unique V-gene family were dropped. As a way to deal with suspected cross-contamination and a sequencing artifact, a later analysis dropped roughly 620 nucleotide sequences that were highly shared and had low generation probability. A later analysis calculated a clonal expansion index for each public chain from normalized within-repertoire ranks of inferred template counts. Generation probabilities in a later analysis came from a VDJ recombination model fitted to out-of-frame rearrangements, and those results were checked against IGoR. In a later analysis, hypergeometric tests were used to score TCR-TCR, TCR-HLA and TCR-CMV co-occurrence, with a repertoire-size bias correction applied to TCR pairs. In a later analysis, false discovery rates were estimated by permuting HLA or CMV assignments 20 times. In a later analysis, co-occurring TCRs were grouped using DBSCAN, with TCRdist sequence similarity added in when clustering inside HLA-allele-positive subsets. Repertoires with fewer than 30,000 or more than 120,000 public chains were left out of co-occurrence clustering, as were five repertoires with anomalous nucleotide sharing. In TCRdb, the immuneACCESS table is reduced to in-frame sequences with V and J assigned. These tables do not hold every clone; where another copy was compared, an unresolved V gene accounts for under half, and the others remain unexplained. V, J and clone size are those of that table, while D and trimming were read from the DNA. This sample comprises roughly 200,000 clones, around 81% of them detected only once. 4.5% to 6% of the sample comes from the top ten.

The cohort was made up of several hundred healthy bone marrow donors. Cohort members were all nominally healthy when sampled, although unrecorded immune exposures were likely present. The donor was CMV seronegative and belonged to the group of 350 or so seronegative cohort members. Every donor gave a peripheral blood sample, and the peripheral blood mononuclear cells from that sample were used for TCR beta sequencing. The Qiagen DNeasy Blood Extraction Kit was used to extract genomic DNA from the blood cell samples. The rearrangement joined TRBV5-6 to TRBJ2-2; the best D guess is TRBD2, with 6 bases matching. The TCR comes from a man aged 35 to 55 in good health and CMV-seronegative. The material sequenced was PBMCs. The DNA sequence is as follows: TGTGCCAGCAGCCCCGAGGGCGGGACTAACACCGGGGAGCTGTTTTTT. This sequence encodes CASSPEGGTNTGELFF.